This paragraph reports one T cell receptor (beta chain). This clonotype was detected ten times or more. Its antigen remains undetermined. Per-base quality was not reported, and no clone a single base away is much larger than it. The library was built by means of 5' RACE. TCRdb lists the instrument as Illumina Genome Analyzer IIx. To prepare the RNA-based TCR cDNA libraries, a previously described protocol was followed, with several modifications. To prevent cross-contamination, barcodes specific to each sample were added to both ends of every TCR cDNA library during cDNA synthesis and amplification. In the original analysis: Between about 85,000 and nearly 550,000 clonotypes were identified per individual, with about 2.2 to 4 million CDR3-containing reads per library. After reads with improper barcode index combinations were thrown out, a cloneset for each library was built using the MiTCR software. While assembling CDR3 clonotypes, MiTCR filtered or rescued low-quality reads and corrected PCR and sequencing errors. Artificial out-of-frame clonotypes were mapped to in-frame sequences, with one indel allowed in the CDR3, and then removed. To measure how similar V and J gene usage was between donors, Jensen-Shannon divergence was divided by mean entropy. TCRdb reworked the public reads: Q25 trimming with fastp, MiXCR clone assembly, productive beta chains retained. A single entry per CDR3 protein holds the most common genes and DNA from its merged rows. The V and J calls and clone size come from TCRdb's table, not from the authors' own analysis. This sample lists 350,000 to 400,000 distinct CDR3 sequences; about 28% were detected once. Together, the top ten hold roughly 5.5% of the sample.

Reading the germline V gene gives CDR1 SGHVS and CDR2 FQNEAQ. V is pared back by 2 bases and J by 6 bases, with 10 bases lying between the germline termini. From cysteine to phenylalanine, the CDR3 is 14 amino acids long. Here the CDR3 DNA is all that survives: 42 bases in frame from base 1. The data were taken from a study of identical twins' blood T cells (dated by TCRdb to the early 2010s). For the wider study: Some 48 million Illumina reads were obtained across roughly 12 libraries, of which six were alpha-chain libraries and six were beta-chain libraries. To assess how genetics influences repertoire formation, the study used next-generation sequencing to compare the TCR alpha and beta chain repertoires of three pairs of monozygous twins.

The study at large found these results: The proposed role of the TCRalpha J segment in MHC recognition during thymic selection was stated to require validation by independent studies. Looking at the most abundant TCRbeta clonotypes, every donor had more CDR3 sequences in common with her twin than with unrelated donors. V gene usage was reported to be markedly more similar within twin pairs than between unrelated donors, even among non-selected out-of-frame TCRbeta clonotypes. The number of shared CDR3 clonotypes between two donors was mainly determined by the product of their cloneset sizes, and twins did not clearly deviate from this trend. Because the twins were reared together, environmental influences could not be ruled out as the explanation for twin similarity.

Donors were six healthy women forming three monozygous twin pairs. All three twin pairs had been reared together and were thought likely to have met the same infectious agents and vaccines. TCR cDNA libraries were prepared from RNA that had been isolated from peripheral blood mononuclear cells. The sequenced material came from PBMCs. This TCR derives from a woman aged 18-49 years in good health. The chain uses TRBV7-8 and TRBJ1-4; a confident D gene designation cannot be given. The sequenced DNA is TGTGCCAGCAGCTTAATCGGGTCGGATGAAAAACTGTTTTTT. The translation is CASSLIGSDEKLFF.